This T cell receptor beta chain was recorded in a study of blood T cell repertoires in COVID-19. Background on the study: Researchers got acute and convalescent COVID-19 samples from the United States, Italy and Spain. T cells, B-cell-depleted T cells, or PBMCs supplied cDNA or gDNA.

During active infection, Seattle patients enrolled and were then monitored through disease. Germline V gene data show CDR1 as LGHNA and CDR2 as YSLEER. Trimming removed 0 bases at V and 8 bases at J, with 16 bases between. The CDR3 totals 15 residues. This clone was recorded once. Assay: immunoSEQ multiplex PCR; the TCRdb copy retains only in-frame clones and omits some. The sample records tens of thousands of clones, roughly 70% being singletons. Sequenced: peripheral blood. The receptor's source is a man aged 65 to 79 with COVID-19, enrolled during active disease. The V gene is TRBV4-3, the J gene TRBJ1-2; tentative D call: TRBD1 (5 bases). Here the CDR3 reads CASSQEGLGAGGYTF. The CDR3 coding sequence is TGCGCCAGCAGCCAAGAAGGACTAGGGGCCGGGGGCTACACCTTC.